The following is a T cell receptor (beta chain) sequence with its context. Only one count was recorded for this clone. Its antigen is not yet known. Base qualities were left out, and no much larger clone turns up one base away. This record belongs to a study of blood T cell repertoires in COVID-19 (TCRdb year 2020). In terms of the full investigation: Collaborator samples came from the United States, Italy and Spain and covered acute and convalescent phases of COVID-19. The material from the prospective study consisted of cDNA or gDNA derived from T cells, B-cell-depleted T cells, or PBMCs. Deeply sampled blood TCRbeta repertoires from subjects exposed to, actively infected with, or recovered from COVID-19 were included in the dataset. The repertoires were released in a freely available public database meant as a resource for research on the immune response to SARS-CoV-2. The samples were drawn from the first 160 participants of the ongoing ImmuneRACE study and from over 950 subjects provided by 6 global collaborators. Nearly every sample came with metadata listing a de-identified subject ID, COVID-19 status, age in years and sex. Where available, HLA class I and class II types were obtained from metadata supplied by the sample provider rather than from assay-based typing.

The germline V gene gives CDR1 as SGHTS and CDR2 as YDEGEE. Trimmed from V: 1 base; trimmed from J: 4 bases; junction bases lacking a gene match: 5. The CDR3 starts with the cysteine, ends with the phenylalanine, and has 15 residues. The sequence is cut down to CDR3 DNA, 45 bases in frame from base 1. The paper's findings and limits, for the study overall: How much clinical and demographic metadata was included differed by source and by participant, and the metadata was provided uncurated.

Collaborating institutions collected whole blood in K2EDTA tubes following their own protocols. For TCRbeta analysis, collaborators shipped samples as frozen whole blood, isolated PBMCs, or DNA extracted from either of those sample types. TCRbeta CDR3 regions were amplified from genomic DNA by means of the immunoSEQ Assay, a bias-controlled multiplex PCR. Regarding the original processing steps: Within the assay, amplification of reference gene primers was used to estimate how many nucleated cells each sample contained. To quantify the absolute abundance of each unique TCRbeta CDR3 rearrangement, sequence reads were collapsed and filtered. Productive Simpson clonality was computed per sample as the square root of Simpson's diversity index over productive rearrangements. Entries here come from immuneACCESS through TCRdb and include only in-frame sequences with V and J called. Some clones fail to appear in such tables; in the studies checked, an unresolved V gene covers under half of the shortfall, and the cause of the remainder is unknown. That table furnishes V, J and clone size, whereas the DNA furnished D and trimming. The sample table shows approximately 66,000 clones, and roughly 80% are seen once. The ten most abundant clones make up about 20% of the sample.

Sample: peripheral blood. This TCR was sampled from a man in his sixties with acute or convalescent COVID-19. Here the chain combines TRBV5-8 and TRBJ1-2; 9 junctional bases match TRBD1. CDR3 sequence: CASSLRGQGTYGYTF. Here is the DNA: TGTGCCAGCAGCTTGAGGGGACAGGGAACCTATGGCTACACCTTC.